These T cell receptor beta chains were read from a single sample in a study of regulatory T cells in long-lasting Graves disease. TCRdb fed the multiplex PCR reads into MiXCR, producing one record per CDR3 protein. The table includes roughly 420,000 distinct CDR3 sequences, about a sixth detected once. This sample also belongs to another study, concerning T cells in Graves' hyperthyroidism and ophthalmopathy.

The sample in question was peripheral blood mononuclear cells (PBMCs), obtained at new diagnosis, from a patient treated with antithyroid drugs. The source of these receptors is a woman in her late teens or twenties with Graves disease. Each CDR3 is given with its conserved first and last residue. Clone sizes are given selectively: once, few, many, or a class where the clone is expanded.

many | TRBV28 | CASTSGGYEQYF
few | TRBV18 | CASSPGGSGRNAYEQYF
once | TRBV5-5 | CASSPGTAFETQYF
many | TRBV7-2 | CASSPGQPTDTQYF
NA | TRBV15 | CATSRASGGTSNQPQHF
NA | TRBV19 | CASSQQGFTNYGYTF
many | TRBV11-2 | CASSLGTGGSSEQFF
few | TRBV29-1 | CSVDPRIGGSGTEAFF
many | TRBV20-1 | CSARDQGLAGGPAYNEQFF
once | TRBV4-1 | CASSQGSNTDTQYF
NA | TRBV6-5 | CASSYSMTSGNPDTQYF
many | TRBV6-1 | CASREKSGTTPYEQYF
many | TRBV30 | CAWVGRSNTQYF
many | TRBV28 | CASSYDRAKAFF
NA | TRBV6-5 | CASSYRAGGGYEQFF
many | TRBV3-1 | CASSQPGYEQYF
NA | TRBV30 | CAWSDSNRLLGEQYF
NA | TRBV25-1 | CASSEGGRARDEQFF
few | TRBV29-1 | CSARTSGRLLHSSYEQYF
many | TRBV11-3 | CASSLFSTEAFF